The 23 T cell receptor beta chains below come from one sample, sequenced in a study of post-analysis software for immune sequencing data. Tagging with unique molecular identifiers was a feature of the TCR beta cDNA libraries. From the PCR reads, TCRdb called clonotypes with MiXCR, one entry per CDR3 protein. Seen here are 180,000 or so distinct CDR3 sequences, 29% observed once, and the top ten hold 3% to 4%. No antigen has been identified for these receptors. Study-wide results and caveats: Controls showed lower frequencies than patients for several TRBV segments, and TRBV5-6, TRBV5-1 and TRBV20-1 were among these.

Sequencing used blood. Source of these receptors: a girl aged 2-17 years with multiple sclerosis.

This clonotype has just a few counts. Its ends do not fully match the called genes, so a read error is possible. The J gene is TRBJ1-5, the V gene TRBV7-8; 9 bases agree with TRBD1. The germline gives CDR1 SGHVS, CDR2 FQNEAQ. The CDR3 loop spans 15 amino acids. CDR3: CASSGDRVSYQPQHF. CDR3 sequence (DNA): TGTGCCAGCAGCGGGGACAGGGTTAGCTATCAGCCCCAGCATTTT.

As for this clonotype: Possible read error: a much larger clone is one base away. The chain uses TRBV9 and TRBJ2-5; no reliable D call. The DNA matches TRBJ2-7 better at its end, which makes the J call doubtful. This CDR3 region has 13 residues. Germline lookup yields CDR1 SGDLS and CDR2 YYNGEE. CDR3 sequence: CASSAPMWGEQYF. The CDR3, as DNA: TGTGCCAGCAGCGCACCCATGTGGGGCGAGCAGTACTTC.

Of note for this clonotype: It may be a read error: a sequence one base away is much more abundant. The gene calls are TRBV29-1 and TRBJ2-5; 8 bases are a match to TRBD2. This CDR3 has 13 amino acids. Trimming removed 4 bases from V and 4 bases from J; junction bases left unmatched: 5. The germline gives CDR1 SQVTM, CDR2 ANQGSEA. As DNA, the CDR3 is TGCAGCGTTGCAACGGGGGGGCGAGAGACCCAGTACTTC. This encodes CSVATGGRETQYF.

Remarks on this clonotype: A read error may produce the germline difference seen at one junction end. The chain carries TRBV27 and TRBJ1-1; D call uncertain. CDR1 is MNHEY and CDR2 is SMNVEV in the germline V gene (reference sequence). The CDR3 length is 16 residues. The CDR3 DNA reads TGTGCCAGCAGTTCGCCGGGCGTACATCCGAACACTGAAACTTTCTTT. This translates into CASSSPGVHPNTETFF.

This clonotype was counted between two and nine times. The rearrangement links TRBV20-1 to TRBJ2-7; 11 bases are shared with TRBD2. The CDR3 covers 14 residues. With 3 bases clipped from V and 3 bases from J, the junction kept 4 bases outside the gene matches. The V gene's germline CDR1 is DFQATT and CDR2 SNEGSKA (reference sequence). The CDR3 nucleotides are TGCAGTGCTAGTTTAACTAGCGGGGGCTACGAGCAGTACTTC. It translates to CSASLTSGGYEQYF.

This clonotype was detected ten times or more. A junction boundary mismatches the germline segment, possibly from a read error. This chain joins TRBV28 and TRBJ2-7, with a weak D call TRBD1 (7 bases). The V gene's germline CDR1 is MDHEN and CDR2 SYDVKM. CDR3 length: 13 amino acids. The CDR3: CTSNGGQTYEQYF. The CDR3 DNA is TGTACCAGCAACGGGGGACAGACCTACGAGCAGTACTTC.

Details on this clonotype: Since a much larger clone is just one base distant, this may be a read error. This sequence joins TRBV5-4 and TRBJ2-1, with D tentatively TRBD1 (6 bases). This CDR3 comprises 13 residues. Germline CDR1 and CDR2: SGHNT and YYREEE (reference sequence). The CDR3 loop reads CVSSIRTDNEQFF. Here the CDR3 DNA reads TGTGTCAGCAGCATCCGGACAGACAATGAGCAGTTCTTC.

This clonotype showed up many times. V and J are TRBV20-1 and TRBJ1-5, with 7 nucleotides matching TRBD1. Per the germline V gene, CDR1 is DFQATT and CDR2 is SNEGSKA (reference sequence). The trim removed 6 bases at V and 2 bases at J, leaving 10 bases unmatched. The length of the CDR3 is 15 residues. The CDR3 loop is CSAGTGVGGNQPQHF. The CDR3 coding sequence is TGCAGTGCCGGTACAGGGGTAGGTGGCAATCAGCCCCAGCATTTT.

This clonotype was counted a single time. Being one base from a much bigger clone, this may be a read error. The rearrangement links TRBV28 to TRBJ2-5; tentatively, D is TRBD1 (5 bases). This CDR3 region has 14 residues. V shed 2 bases and J shed 5 bases, with 12 bases lying between them. The V gene's germline CDR1 is MDHEN and CDR2 SYDVKM. CDR3 loop: CASSLIPGWETQYF. CDR3 nucleotides: TGTGCCAGCAGTTTAATCCCAGGGTGGGAGACCCAGTACTTC.

This clonotype has ten or more counts. The CDR3 bases are TGTGCCAGCAGCCAAGGCACAGCTAACTATGGCTACACCTTC. This encodes CASSQGTANYGYTF. The chain uses TRBV3-1 and TRBJ1-2; D call uncertain. CDR1 and CDR2 (germline): LGHDT, YNNKEL (reference sequence). This CDR3 is 14 amino acids long. V lost 1 base and J 0 bases, leaving 6 bases between the germline ends.

With respect to this clonotype: A much larger clone lies a single base off, so this may be a read error. CDR3 in amino acids: CASSLKGTGGETQYF. CDR3 bases: TGTGCCAGCAGCTTAAAAGGGACAGGGGGAGAGACCCAGTACTTC. The rearrangement links TRBV7-7 to TRBJ2-5; 11 bases are shared with TRBD1. From germline, CDR1 is SSHAT and CDR2 FNYEAQ (reference sequence). With V trimmed by 2 bases and J by 4 bases, 3 bases remained unmatched. This CDR3 comprises 15 residues. The entire variable domain, with the rest obtained from reference TRBV7-7 and TRBJ2-5, is as follows: GAGVSQSPRYKVTKRGQDVTLRCDPISSHATLYWYQQALGQGPEFLTYFNYEAQPDKSGLPSDRFSAERPEGSISTLTIQRTEQRDSAMYRCASSLKGTGGETQYFGPGTRLLVL.

This clonotype was recorded at least ten times. The rearrangement joins TRBV20-1 to TRBJ1-6; 7 bases fit TRBD1. The CDR3 contains 16 residues. From germline, CDR1 is DFQATT and CDR2 SNEGSKA (reference sequence). J was trimmed by 7 bases and V by 2 bases; bases with no gene match: 11. This CDR3 reads CSARPRPGQSNSPLHF. CDR3 in DNA: TGCAGTGCTAGACCGCGGCCGGGACAGTCGAATTCACCCCTCCACTTT.

The rearrangement joins TRBV9 to TRBJ1-5; no firm D call. Germline V gene lookup returns CDR1 SGDLS and CDR2 YYNGEE. The CDR3 spans 17 residues. V shed 0 bases and J shed 6 bases, with 19 bases lying between them. DNA of the CDR3: TGTGCCAGCAGCGTAGGCGCCGGAGCTGGAAGTGGTCAGCCCCAGCATTTT. Protein: CASSVGAGAGSGQPQHF.

This clonotype was seen once. A single base separates this from a much larger clone, so it may be a read error. V and J are TRBV29-1 and TRBJ2-3, with TRBD2 matching over 16 bases. The CDR3 runs 17 residues. Germline V gene sequence: CDR1 SQVTM, CDR2 ANQGSEA. The CDR3 sequence is CSATGTSGGERTDMQYF. For the CDR3, the DNA is TGCAGCGCCACCGGGACTAGCGGGGGGGAGAGGACAGATATGCAGTATTTT.

The chain couples TRBV12-3 or TRBV12-4 to TRBJ1-2; D not certain. The CDR3 is made up of 11 amino acids. V was cut by 8 bases and J by 4 bases, with 8 bases left in between. The CDR3 loop is CASGVGYGYTF. CDR3 coding DNA: TGTGCCAGCGGGGTCGGCTATGGCTACACCTTC.

This clonotype has a handful of counts. This sequence joins TRBV29-1 and TRBJ1-1; D possibly corresponds to TRBD1 (6 bases). CDR1 is SQVTM, CDR2 ANQGSEA, per germline. V lost 8 bases and J lost 1, with 14 bases in between. The CDR3 runs 13 residues. CDR3 sequence (DNA): TGCAGCTCCAACAGGGACACGAACACTGAAGCTTTCTTT. It encodes CSSNRDTNTEAFF.

As concerns this clonotype: A single base separates this from a much larger clone, so it may be a read error. The V gene is TRBV2, the J gene TRBJ2-7; 9 bases map to TRBD1. This CDR3 has 15 residues. Germline V CDR1 and CDR2: SNHLY, FYNNEI. The CDR3 reads CTSSEGVTGGYEQYF. As DNA, the CDR3 is TGTACCAGCAGTGAAGGCGTGACAGGGGGCTACGAGCAGTACTTC.

The rearrangement joins TRBV20-1 to TRBJ1-2; 8 nucleotides line up with TRBD1. V was clipped by 7 bases and J by 4 bases; unmatched bases: 11. The CDR3 extends over 14 amino acids. The germline gives CDR1 DFQATT, CDR2 SNEGSKA (reference sequence). CDR3 region: CSVRTGIEAYGYTF. CDR3 in DNA: TGCAGTGTTAGGACAGGGATCGAGGCCTATGGCTACACCTTC.

The chain employs TRBV7-9 and TRBJ2-7; TRBD2 agrees at 15 bases. Germline lookup yields CDR1 SEHNR and CDR2 FQNEAQ (reference sequence). After removal of 5 bases from V and 2 bases from J, the junction contained 7 bases not matched to a gene. The length of the CDR3 is 17 residues. The CDR3 bases are TGTGCCAGCAGCCGGACTAGCGGGGGGGCCTTAACCTACGAGCAGTACTTC. It encodes CASSRTSGGALTYEQYF. The full variable domain, in which reference TRBV7-9 and TRBJ2-7 provide the parts outside the CDR3, is DTGVSQNPRHKITKRGQNVTFRCDPISEHNRLYWYRQTLGQGPEFLTYFQNEAQLEKSRLLSDRFSAERPKGSFSTLEIQRTEQGDSAMYLCASSRTSGGALTYEQYFGPGTRLTVT.

This clonotype was recorded a few times. V usage is TRBV28 and J usage is TRBJ2-2; 7 nucleotides align to TRBD2. V trimming: 7 bases; J trimming: 5 bases; junction bases outside the gene matches: 4. The CDR3 loop spans 13 amino acids. Germline assignment: CDR1 MDHEN and CDR2 SYDVKM. Here the CDR3 reads CASTTGGTGELFF. CDR3 DNA sequence: TGTGCCAGCACGACGGGAGGAACCGGGGAGCTGTTTTTT.

The CDR3 DNA reads as TGCGCCAGCAGCCGCGGACGAGTTAATGAAAAACTGTTTTTT. As protein: CASSRGRVNEKLFF. The chain joins TRBV5-1 to TRBJ1-4; D is unresolved. The CDR3 length is 14 residues. Germline-derived CDR1 and CDR2 are SGHRS and YFSETQ. Trimming took 4 bases from V and 4 from J, leaving 11 bases between them. The full variable domain, completed using reference TRBV5-1 and TRBJ1-4, is KAGVTQTPRYLIKTRGQQVTLSCSPISGHRSVSWYQQTPGQGLQFLFEYFSETQRNKGNFPGRFSGRQFSNSRSEMNVSTLELGDSALYLCASSRGRVNEKLFFGSGTQLSVL.

This clonotype was recorded at least ten times. This sequence joins TRBV6-1 and TRBJ2-1; D is perhaps TRBD2 (6 bases). CDR1 MNHNS and CDR2 SASEGT come from the germline V gene. The CDR3 has 16 amino acids. The V gene lost 3 bases and the J gene lost 8 bases, with 20 bases spanning the gap. Written as DNA, the CDR3 is TGTGCCAGCAGTGATTTCCGCCGGGGGATTAGGGATGAGCAGTTCTTC. It yields the protein CASSDFRRGIRDEQFF.

The V call is TRBV12-3 or TRBV12-4, the J call TRBJ1-4; a weak D match, TRBD1 (6 bases). Trimming stripped 3 bases from V and 5 bases from J, with 13 bases between. This CDR3 has 15 amino acids. CDR3 region: CASSFGGLGNEKLFF. In DNA form, the CDR3 reads TGTGCCAGCAGTTTTGGGGGGCTGGGAAATGAAAAACTGTTTTTT.